Presented here are 14 T cell receptor beta chains from one specimen sequenced in a study of brain T cells in children with intractable seizures. Sequencing was performed with immunoSEQ multiplex PCR; in TCRdb, only in-frame clones are kept and a portion is missing. The sample contains a few hundred thousand clones, approximately 93% of which appear only once. The sample's time point: blood from clinic visit 5 months post-surgery; TSC patient then seizure free. The material was peripheral blood, obtained about 5 months after surgery. These receptors came from a boy in the first two years of life with tuberous sclerosis and intractable seizures.

This chain connects TRBV3-1 (or the pseudogene TRBV3-2) to TRBJ2-5; 14 bases are a match to TRBD2. V trimming: 3 bases; J trimming: 5 bases; junction bases outside the gene matches: 5. CDR1 LGHDT and CDR2 YNNKEL come from the germline V gene (reference sequence). The CDR3 is 16 amino acids. CDR3 sequence: CASSHSWTSGGETQYF. CDR3 bases: TGTGCCAGCAGCCATTCCTGGACTAGCGGGGGGGAGACCCAGTACTTC.

The gene calls are TRBV5-4 and TRBJ2-7; 9 bases are a match to TRBD2. The CDR3 runs to 15 residues. V lost 0 bases to trimming and J lost 0 bases; unmatched junction nucleotides: 1. Germline values: CDR1 SGHNT, CDR2 YYREEE (reference sequence). This CDR3 reads CASSLERGASYEQYF. The CDR3 region has the DNA TGTGCCAGCAGCTTGGAGCGGGGGGCCTCCTACGAGCAGTACTTC.

This clone was counted a single time. The chain couples TRBV12-2 to TRBJ1-5; TRBD1, the table's D call, lacks a check against the DNA. TRBV12-2 is assigned pseudogene status. The CDR3 has 15 residues. Written as DNA, the CDR3 is TGTGCAAGTCCCAACCAGGACAGGGGGGGGCAGCCCCAGCATTTT. Translation: CASPNQDRGGQPQHF.

The V and J genes are TRBV19 and TRBJ2-2; 13 bases are shared with TRBD2. This CDR3 comprises 18 residues. CDR1 is LNHDA, CDR2 SQIVND, per germline (reference sequence). The junction had 7 bases not matched to a gene; V was cut back by 4 bases and J by 2 bases. The DNA of the CDR3 is TGTGCCAGTAGTACTACGACTAGCGGGAGGTTCAACACCGGGGAGCTGTTTTTT. It is translated as CASSTTTSGRFNTGELFF.

This rearrangement joins TRBV9 to TRBJ2-3; TRBD1 matches at 10 bases. This CDR3 has 13 amino acids. The V gene end was trimmed by 5 bases and the J gene end by 3 bases; junction bases not matched to a gene: 0. From germline, CDR1 is SGDLS and CDR2 YYNGEE. CDR3: CASRDRGTDTQYF. CDR3 in DNA: TGTGCCAGCAGGGACAGGGGGACAGATACGCAGTATTTT.

The gene calls are TRBV9 and TRBJ1-2; a possible D gene is TRBD1 (6 bases). V was shortened by 4 bases and J by 4 bases, with 23 bases between the two germline ends. CDR1 SGDLS and CDR2 YYNGEE come from the germline V gene. This CDR3 has 17 amino acids. CDR3 sequence (DNA): TGTGCCAGCAGCATCCGAAAAGGAGACAGGACCATCTATGGCTACACCTTC. This translates into CASSIRKGDRTIYGYTF.

In this sample, this clone turned up once. V and J are TRBV4-1 and TRBJ1-1, with D unresolved. This CDR3 has 14 amino acids. Germline V gives CDR1 MGHRA, CDR2 YSYEKL. The V end was cut by 5 bases, the J end by 1 base, with 11 bases between. CDR3 residues: CASSTLGGNTEAFF. The CDR3 DNA follows: TGCGCCAGCAGCACCCTTGGTGGGAACACTGAAGCTTTCTTT.

The chain joins TRBV11-3 to TRBJ2-5, with D perhaps TRBD2 (6 bases). This CDR3 region has 14 residues. Trimming cost V 2 bases and J 9 bases, with 16 bases left between them. Per germline, CDR1 SGHNT and CDR2 YENEEA. The CDR3 region has the DNA TGTGCCAGCAGCTTATCGGTTGGAGGGAGAGCCCAGTACTTC. It translates to CASSLSVGGRAQYF. Complete variable domain (other parts from reference TRBV11-3 and TRBJ2-5): EAGVVQSPRYKIIEKKQPVAFWCNPISGHNTLYWYLQNLGQGPELLIRYENEEAVDDSQLPKDRFSAERLKGVDSTLKIQPAELGDSAVYLCASSLSVGGRAQYFGPGTRLLVL.

The CDR3 coding sequence is TGTGCCAGCAGTGGAGGGACAGGGGCCCCAGGGTCCTACGAGCAGTACTTC. It codes for CASSGGTGAPGSYEQYF. V gene TRBV2 combines with J gene TRBJ2-7; 10 nucleotides match TRBD1. CDR3 length: 17 amino acids. In germline, CDR1 is SNHLY, CDR2 FYNNEI. Trimming removed 4 bases from V and 1 base from J; junction bases left unmatched: 10.

This clone came up once. This sequence joins TRBV10-2 and TRBJ2-5; D remains ambiguous. With 5 bases removed from V and 3 bases from J, the gap between germline ends came to 7 bases. The germline V gene encodes CDR1 WSHSY and CDR2 SAAADI. This CDR3 has 12 residues. DNA of the CDR3: TGCGCCAGCAGTACAGAGAAAGAGACCCAGTACTTC. Encoded protein: CASSTEKETQYF.

The V call is TRBV4-1, the J call TRBJ2-7, with 14 nucleotides matching TRBD2. Germline trimming cut 2 bases from V and 6 bases from J; bases unmatched to any gene: 3. The CDR3 has 15 amino acids. CDR1 is MGHRA and CDR2 is YSYEKL in the germline V gene. The CDR3 nucleotides read TGCGCCAGCAGCCAACCCGGACTAGCGGGAGGCGAGCAGTACTTC. Amino acid sequence: CASSQPGLAGGEQYF.

V usage is TRBV19 and J usage is TRBJ1-4; no clear D gene. The CDR3 runs 13 residues. The V gene's germline CDR1 is LNHDA and CDR2 SQIVND (reference sequence). The V end lost 5 bases, the J end lost 8 bases, and 12 bases lay between the germline ends. The CDR3, as DNA: TGTGCCAGTAGTTGGGCGGGAGGAGAAAAACTGTTTTTT. Encoded protein: CASSWAGGEKLFF.

The gene calls are TRBV12-3 or TRBV12-4 and TRBJ2-7; D ambiguous. The CDR3 has 12 residues. Trimming stripped 5 bases from V and 4 bases from J, with 9 bases between. In DNA form, the CDR3 reads TGTGCCAGCAGTCAAGCCAGTTACGAGCAGTACTTC. Translating it yields CASSQASYEQYF.

The V gene is TRBV18, the J gene TRBJ2-2; 12 bases are shared with TRBD2. CDR1 and CDR2 from the germline V gene are KGHSH and LQKENI. J gave up 2 bases and V 3 bases, and 1 base lay outside the gene matches. This CDR3 region has 16 residues. The CDR3 DNA follows: TGTGCCAGCTCACCGACTAGCGGGAGCAACACCGGGGAGCTGTTTTTT. It specifies CASSPTSGSNTGELFF.